This T cell receptor beta chain stems from a study of cytomegalovirus exposure and HLA in healthy donors. Whole-study results and caveats: An Asian-associated ancestry cluster reportedly showed fewer N-insertions than the approximately 700-donor mean in a later analysis.

The PCR ran on 60 Vbeta and 13 Jbeta primers. Authors' data handling: In a later analysis, 75 million to 95 million unique TCR beta chains included roughly 11 million shared by two or more donors. Clones were read by immunoSEQ multiplex PCR, and TCRdb kept only the in-frame ones, dropping some. The DNA gave D and trimming, while V, J and clone size come from that table. The sample records 200,000 to 250,000 clones, over 65% being singletons. As to this clone: The antigen is unknown.

The CDR3 is made up of 15 amino acids. Germline trimming cut 1 base from V and 6 bases from J; bases unmatched to any gene: 9. CDR1 and CDR2 (germline): SGDLS, YYNGEE. The TCR originated in a human donor in good health. The rearrangement joins TRBV9 to TRBJ1-2; 7 positions match TRBD1. Sample: PBMCs. CDR3 nucleotide sequence: TGTGCCAGCAGCGTATGGGACAGTAAGAATCATGGCTACACCTTC. Its translation is CASSVWDSKNHGYTF.